In its sample, the clone carrying this TCR beta chain was seen once. What it recognizes is unknown. This specimen comes from a study of blood T cells in healthy people across ages. Findings and limits, study-wide: Diversity estimates from one million T cells were considered underestimates.

J lost 6 bases, V lost 1 base, and 6 bases had no gene match. The CDR3 length is 15 residues. Per germline, CDR1 SGHRS and CDR2 YFSETQ. Combining a sample-barcoded 5' primer with a J-beta primer mix, a second PCR ran for roughly 6 to 12 cycles. MiXCR, run by TCRdb on the 5' RACE reads, gives a single entry per CDR3 protein. Here the sample spans about 640,000 distinct CDR3 sequences, roughly 50% being singletons. The sequence came from a man aged 55 to 70 in good health. V and J are TRBV5-1 and TRBJ2-7, with 11 bases aligning to TRBD1. The material sequenced was blood. The CDR3 reads CASSLQGTGGSEQYF. CDR3 DNA: TGCGCCAGCAGCTTGCAGGGGACAGGGGGTTCCGAGCAGTACTTC.